The 28 T cell receptor beta chains given below trace back to one sample, sequenced in a study of blood T cells in healthy people across ages. Using a J-beta primer mix together with a sample-barcoded 5' primer, a second PCR was run for roughly 7 to 11 cycles. TCRdb called the 5' RACE reads again in MiXCR, with one record for every CDR3 protein. The top ten hold under 5% of the sample, which has some 1.5 million distinct CDR3 sequences, approximately 39% seen once. The sequenced material came from blood. The source is a woman aged 18-29 years in good health.

The chain employs TRBV6-6 and TRBJ1-4; the D gene is possibly TRBD1 (5 bases). The CDR3 is 16 amino acids. Germline V lookup: CDR1 MNHNY, CDR2 SVGAGI (reference sequence). The V gene lost 6 bases and the J gene lost 2 bases, with 16 bases spanning the gap. DNA for the CDR3: TGTGCCAGCAGCTCCACGGGGAGGGGCACTAATGAAAAACTGTTTTTT. Translated, it gives CASSSTGRGTNEKLFF.

This clonotype was seen a handful of times. The chain joins TRBV20-1 to TRBJ2-1, with 8 bases matching TRBD2. The V gene's germline CDR1 is DFQATT and CDR2 SNEGSKA (reference sequence). Trimming took 5 bases from V and 7 from J; bases not matched to a gene: 16. This CDR3 has 16 amino acids. CDR3 sequence (DNA): TGCAGTGCTTGGGGGGTAAGGGGCGGGAGGTGGAATGAGCAGTTCTTC. Translation gives CSAWGVRGGRWNEQFF.

This clonotype was found a few times. This chain links TRBV29-1 with TRBJ2-7; TRBD2 aligns across 9 bases. Germline V lookup: CDR1 SQVTM, CDR2 ANQGSEA. Germline trimming cut 6 bases from V and 0 bases from J; bases unmatched to any gene: 12. CDR3 size: 16 residues. CDR3 sequence reads: CSVTPTRLADSYEQYF. The CDR3 DNA reads as TGCAGCGTCACTCCCACAAGACTAGCGGACTCCTACGAGCAGTACTTC.

On this clonotype itself: One junction end does not reproduce the germline sequence, and a read error may be involved. The chain carries TRBV12-3 or TRBV12-4 and TRBJ2-7; D gene unclear. This CDR3 contains 11 residues. CDR3 sequence: CVSTLGWEQYF. In nucleotides, the CDR3 is TGTGTCAGCACCCTGGGGTGGGAGCAGTACTTC.

The chain combines TRBV4-1 with TRBJ1-1; D is possibly TRBD1 (5 bases). Per the germline V gene, CDR1 is MGHRA and CDR2 is YSYEKL. The CDR3 loop spans 16 amino acids. Trimming shortened V by 3 bases and J by 1 base, and 15 bases separated the two germline ends. The CDR3 is CASSHVSQDRNTEAFF. CDR3 nucleotides: TGCGCCAGCAGCCACGTCTCCCAAGACAGGAACACTGAAGCTTTCTTT.

Only a few counts were recorded for this clonotype. V gene TRBV7-9 combines with J gene TRBJ2-7; a weak D match, TRBD2 (7 bases). V was trimmed by 5 bases and J by 2 bases, leaving 19 bases between them. The CDR3 has 16 residues. Per the germline V gene, CDR1 is SEHNR and CDR2 is FQNEAQ (reference sequence). This chain's CDR3 is CASSALSGTRPYEQYF. In nucleotides, the CDR3 is TGTGCCAGCAGCGCCCTGAGCGGGACAAGACCCTACGAGCAGTACTTC.

This clonotype showed up just a few times. The chain joins TRBV20-1 to TRBJ2-3; TRBD1 or TRBD2 may be the D gene (5 bases each). CDR1 is DFQATT, CDR2 SNEGSKA, per germline (reference sequence). The CDR3 runs 14 residues. The V end was cut by 3 bases, the J end by 1 base, with 11 bases between. For the CDR3, the DNA is TGCAGTGCTAGTTCCGGGGCCGGCACAGATACGCAGTATTTT. Translated, it gives CSASSGAGTDTQYF.

This clonotype was detected a few times. V usage is TRBV20-1 and J usage is TRBJ2-3; D may be TRBD2 (5 bases). Looked up from germline, CDR1 is DFQATT and CDR2 is SNEGSKA (reference sequence). This CDR3 is built from 12 residues. V shed 6 bases and J shed 2 bases, with 9 bases lying between them. CDR3 protein: CSAGSATDTQYF. DNA for the CDR3: TGCAGTGCAGGTAGCGCCACAGATACGCAGTATTTT.

This clonotype appeared a few times. The rearrangement joins TRBV5-1 to TRBJ2-7, with D maybe TRBD1 (5 bases). The germline gives CDR1 SGHRS, CDR2 YFSETQ. CDR3 length: 15 residues. V gave up 4 bases and J gave up 4 bases, with 18 bases separating them. CDR3 loop: CASSVDSRNGYEQYF. DNA for the CDR3: TGCGCCAGCAGCGTAGACAGCCGGAATGGGTACGAGCAGTACTTC.

The chain couples TRBV20-1 to TRBJ2-5; D is tentatively TRBD1 or TRBD2 (5 bases each). CDR1 is DFQATT and CDR2 is SNEGSKA in the germline V gene (reference sequence). The CDR3 length is 14 residues. The V end lost 0 bases, the J end lost 5 bases, and 13 bases lay between the germline ends. Written as DNA, the CDR3 is TGCAGTGCTAGAGATATGAGGGGCTCGGAGACCCAGTACTTC. Translation gives CSARDMRGSETQYF.

The table lists this clonotype with a few counts. The rearrangement links TRBV30 to TRBJ1-2; D call uncertain. This CDR3 region has 15 residues. The V gene's germline CDR1 is GTSNPN and CDR2 SVGIG (reference sequence). Trimming removed 5 bases at V and 2 bases at J, with 18 bases between. CDR3 nucleotide sequence: TGTGCCTGGGGGAGTAGGGAACTCACAAACTATGGCTACACCTTC. Its protein is CAWGSRELTNYGYTF.

This clonotype was observed at least ten times. The chain has TRBV24-1 and TRBJ2-5, with 11 bases fitting TRBD2. Germline CDR1 and CDR2: KGHDR and SFDVKD. This CDR3 contains 16 residues. Trimming took 5 bases from V and 1 from J; bases not matched to a gene: 5. CDR3 sequence (DNA): TGTGCCACCAGTGCCCCTGGGACTAGCGGCCAAGAGACCCAGTACTTC. Translating gives CATSAPGTSGQETQYF.

V gene TRBV12-3 or TRBV12-4 combines with J gene TRBJ2-3, with 10 nucleotides matching TRBD1. This CDR3 region has 15 residues. With V trimmed by 6 bases and J by 5 bases, 8 bases remained unmatched. CDR3 loop: CASRFDRGPGDTQYF. In nucleotides, the CDR3 is TGTGCCAGCAGGTTCGACAGGGGGCCTGGAGATACGCAGTATTTT.

This clonotype was seen more than once but under ten times. The V gene is TRBV5-1, the J gene TRBJ2-7, with D perhaps assigned TRBD1 or TRBD2 (6 bases each). V dropped 3 bases and J dropped 2 bases, with 18 bases sitting between them. The CDR3 length is 16 residues. The germline V gene has CDR1 SGHRS and CDR2 YFSETQ. CDR3 loop: CASSSITGAYAYEQYF. CDR3 sequence (DNA): TGCGCCAGCAGCTCCATAACGGGGGCGTACGCCTACGAGCAGTACTTC. The whole variable domain, remainder taken from reference TRBV5-1 and TRBJ2-7, is KAGVTQTPRYLIKTRGQQVTLSCSPISGHRSVSWYQQTPGQGLQFLFEYFSETQRNKGNFPGRFSGRQFSNSRSEMNVSTLELGDSALYLCASSSITGAYAYEQYFGPGTRLTVT.

As DNA, the CDR3 is TGTGCCAGCAGTTTATATAGAGGGGGTGTTAATGAGCAGTACTTC. It yields the protein CASSLYRGGVNEQYF. The chain is built from TRBV12-3 or TRBV12-4 and TRBJ2-7; possibly TRBD1 for D (6 bases). CDR3 length: 15 residues. Trimming cost V 2 bases and J 7 bases, with 18 bases left between them.

The V and J genes are TRBV20-1 and TRBJ2-1, with 9 nucleotides matching TRBD1. In germline, CDR1 is DFQATT, CDR2 SNEGSKA (reference sequence). V lost 2 bases, J lost 9 bases, and 17 bases stayed unmatched. CDR3 length: 17 residues. The CDR3 region has the DNA TGCAGTGCTAGACCTTCCAACAGGGGGCGCGAAAGGAGTGAGCAGTTCTTC. This gives the protein CSARPSNRGRERSEQFF.

This clonotype has just a few counts. The chain has TRBV29-1 and TRBJ2-5; 11 nucleotides match TRBD1. The ends lost 6 bases at V and 6 bases at J; junction bases unmatched: 9. Germline CDR1 and CDR2: SQVTM and ANQGSEA. The CDR3 spans 14 residues. Written as DNA, the CDR3 is TGCAGCGTCGCCAGGACAGGGGGCGCGAAGACCCAGTACTTC. It encodes CSVARTGGAKTQYF.

CDR3 amino acids: CASTPRGGANIQYF. The CDR3 DNA reads TGTGCCAGTACCCCCAGGGGCGGTGCAAACATTCAGTACTTC. J is TRBJ2-4 and V is TRBV7-2, with D possibly matching TRBD1 (6 bases). V was pared by 9 bases and J by 6 bases, with 18 bases between. This CDR3 has 14 residues. Looked up from germline, CDR1 is SGHTA and CDR2 is FQGNSA.

This clonotype came up a few times. The rearrangement links TRBV20-1 to TRBJ2-5, with D possibly matching TRBD2 (6 bases). Trimming took off 3 bases at V and 0 bases at J, with 20 bases between the two ends. CDR1 and CDR2 (germline): DFQATT, SNEGSKA (reference sequence). The CDR3 covers 17 residues. The CDR3: CSASISAGRTYQETQYF. For the CDR3, the DNA is TGCAGTGCTAGTATTTCGGCGGGGAGAACGTACCAAGAGACCCAGTACTTC.

The chain has TRBV20-1 and TRBJ1-2; perhaps TRBD1 as D (5 bases). CDR1 DFQATT and CDR2 SNEGSKA come from the germline V gene (reference sequence). CDR3 length: 13 amino acids. The V end lost 6 bases, the J end lost 4 bases, and 15 bases lay between the germline ends. CDR3 nucleotides: TGCAGTGCCCTCAGTGGGGGGACCTATGGCTACACCTTC. This sequence encodes CSALSGGTYGYTF.

This clonotype was seen only a few times. The rearrangement uses TRBV7-9 and TRBJ2-1; 8 bases are shared with TRBD2. Germline CDR1 SEHNR, CDR2 FQNEAQ (reference sequence). Trimming cost V 2 bases and J 1 base; bases outside gene matches: 4. The CDR3 runs to 16 residues. In nucleotides, the CDR3 is TGTGCCAGCAGCTTATGGGCGGGAGGATCCTACAATGAGCAGTTCTTC. Translation gives CASSLWAGGSYNEQFF.

CDR3 sequence reads: CASRTHRGETQYF. CDR3 bases: TGTGCCAGCCGAACCCACAGGGGAGAGACCCAGTACTTC. This rearrangement joins TRBV6-1 to TRBJ2-5; 7 bases line up with TRBD1. CDR3 length: 13 amino acids. In germline, CDR1 is MNHNS, CDR2 SASEGT. J was trimmed by 4 bases and V by 8 bases; bases with no gene match: 7.

As for this clonotype: An end of the junction differs from the germline gene, which may be a read error. The rearrangement joins TRBV7-8 to TRBJ2-1, with 7 nucleotides matching TRBD2. Germline V CDR1 and CDR2: SGHVS, FQNEAQ. The CDR3 totals 15 residues. This CDR3 reads CVSSRPWQGGGEQFF. For the CDR3, the DNA is TGTGTCAGCAGCCGGCCCTGGCAGGGCGGGGGTGAGCAGTTCTTC.

The chain is built from TRBV28 and TRBJ1-1, with D possibly matching TRBD1 (5 bases). Germline V lookup: CDR1 MDHEN, CDR2 SYDVKM. V gave up 3 bases and J gave up 2 bases, with 16 bases separating them. There are 16 residues in the CDR3. The CDR3 sequence: CASSFRGGLSNTEAFF. CDR3 sequence (DNA): TGTGCCAGCAGTTTTAGGGGTGGGCTTTCTAACACTGAAGCTTTCTTT.

This clonotype showed up just a few times. The J gene is TRBJ2-7, the V gene TRBV20-1; 7 bases fit TRBD1. The CDR3 is 13 residues long. Unmatched junction bases numbered 9, after V lost 6 bases and J lost 4 bases. The germline CDR1 and CDR2 sequences are DFQATT and SNEGSKA (reference sequence). CDR3 sequence (DNA): TGCAGTGCCCCTGGAAGACAGGGATACGAGCAGTACTTC. This translates into CSAPGRQGYEQYF.

V usage is TRBV20-1 and J usage is TRBJ2-1, with D possibly being TRBD2 (5 bases). This CDR3 region has 15 residues. Germline V lookup: CDR1 DFQATT, CDR2 SNEGSKA (reference sequence). V was cut by 6 bases and J by 4 bases, with 19 bases left in between. CDR3 amino acids: CSASRPGTQYNEQFF. In DNA form, the CDR3 reads TGCAGTGCATCCCGGCCGGGAACTCAGTACAATGAGCAGTTCTTC.

The V call is TRBV20-1, the J call TRBJ2-3; TRBD2 aligns across 15 bases. This CDR3 contains 19 residues. Germline CDR1 and CDR2: DFQATT and SNEGSKA (reference sequence). J was trimmed by 2 bases and V by 5 bases; bases with no gene match: 14. Here the CDR3 reads CSAPRRPGTSGGYTDTQYF. CDR3 nucleotide sequence: TGCAGTGCTCCCCGCCGGCCCGGGACTAGCGGGGGGTACACAGATACGCAGTATTTT.

V usage is TRBV9 and J usage is TRBJ2-3; D possibly corresponds to TRBD2 (6 bases). Germline CDR1 and CDR2: SGDLS and YYNGEE. This CDR3 region has 15 residues. V was pared by 1 base and J by 1 base, with 10 bases between. The CDR3 spells CASSVYPGGTDTQYF. In nucleotides, the CDR3 is TGTGCCAGCAGCGTATACCCGGGGGGCACAGATACGCAGTATTTT.